This T cell receptor (beta chain) stems from a study of human CD4 T cells and Enterobacteriaceae. TCRdb's table, derived via immunoSEQ multiplex PCR, lists solely in-frame clones and lacks some. Of some 26,000 clones listed, roughly 80% are singletons. Memory CD4+ T cells were sorted as all CD4+ cells except CD45RA+CCR7+CD95- naive cells, over 95% pure. Positive selection with CD4 and CD14 microbeads isolated CD4+ T cells and monocytes. CDR3 length: 13 amino acids. The germline CDR1 and CDR2 sequences are MNHEY and SVGAGI. Between the trimmed V and J ends, which lost 8 bases and 8 bases, there was a span of 13 bases.

V and J are TRBV6-5 and TRBJ1-6; D is unclear. Material for sequencing was memory CD4+ T cells from blood. The TCR originated in a human donor in good health. The CDR3 nucleotides are TGTGCCAGCGGTACCAAGATGCATTCACCCCTCCACTTT. Its translation is CASGTKMHSPLHF.